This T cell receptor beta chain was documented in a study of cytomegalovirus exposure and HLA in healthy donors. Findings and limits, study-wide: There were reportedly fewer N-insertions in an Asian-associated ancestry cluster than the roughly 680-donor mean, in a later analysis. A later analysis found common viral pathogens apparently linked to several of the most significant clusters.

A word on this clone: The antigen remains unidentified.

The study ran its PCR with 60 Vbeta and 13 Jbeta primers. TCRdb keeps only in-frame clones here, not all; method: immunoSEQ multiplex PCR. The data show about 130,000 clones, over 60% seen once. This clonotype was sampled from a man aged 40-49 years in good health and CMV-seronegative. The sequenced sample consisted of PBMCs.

In DNA, the CDR3 is TGTGCCATCAGTCCGGGACTAGCGGGGGGCCAAGAGACCCAGTACTTC. It encodes CAISPGLAGGQETQYF. The J gene is TRBJ2-5, the V gene TRBV10-3, with 15 bases lining up with TRBD2. Germline loops: CDR1 ENHRY, CDR2 SYGVKD. The CDR3 is 16 residues long. The V and J ends lost 5 bases and 1 base, in that order; junction bases with no gene match: 2.